This TCR beta chain appears in the sequencing data of a study of blood T cell repertoires in COVID-19. Germline CDR1 LGHNA, CDR2 YSLEER. The CDR3 has 14 amino acids. Trimming took 0 bases from V and 12 from J, leaving 14 bases between them. In the authors' workflow: Scientists estimated how many nucleated cells there were by amplifying reference gene primers. Measured with immunoSEQ multiplex PCR; TCRdb has only the in-frame clones, and not every one. V and J calls and clone size are those listed in that table; D and trimming were worked out from the DNA. The top ten clones hold 5% to 6.5% of a sample with roughly 100,000 clones, roughly 90% of them seen once.

The chain links TRBV4-3 to TRBJ2-2; perhaps TRBD1 as D (6 bases). The source material was peripheral blood. This TCR derives from a human donor in a cohort sampled during active COVID-19. CDR3 coding DNA: TGCGCCAGCAGCCAAGATTGGGGGCAGGGCAAGCTGTTTTTT. Protein sequence: CASSQDWGQGKLFF.